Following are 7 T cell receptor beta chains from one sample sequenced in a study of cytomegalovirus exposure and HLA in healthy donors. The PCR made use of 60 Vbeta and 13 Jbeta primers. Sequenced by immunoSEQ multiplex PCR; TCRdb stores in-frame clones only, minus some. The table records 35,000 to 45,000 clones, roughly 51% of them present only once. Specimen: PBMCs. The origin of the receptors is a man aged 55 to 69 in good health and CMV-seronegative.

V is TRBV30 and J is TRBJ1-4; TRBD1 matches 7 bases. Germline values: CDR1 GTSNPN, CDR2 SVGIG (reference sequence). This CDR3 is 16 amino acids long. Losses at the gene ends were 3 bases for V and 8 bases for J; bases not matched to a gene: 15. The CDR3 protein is CAWSSNLEGAGEKLFF. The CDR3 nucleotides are TGTGCCTGGAGCTCGAACCTAGAGGGGGCTGGGGAAAAACTGTTTTTT.

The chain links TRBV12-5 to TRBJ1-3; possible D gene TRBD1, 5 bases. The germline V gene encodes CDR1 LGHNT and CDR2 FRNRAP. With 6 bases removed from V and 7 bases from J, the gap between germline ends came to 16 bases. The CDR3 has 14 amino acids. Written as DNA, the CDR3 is TGTGCTAGTGGCCTCCCCTTCTGGGGCAACACCATATATTTT. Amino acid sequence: CASGLPFWGNTIYF. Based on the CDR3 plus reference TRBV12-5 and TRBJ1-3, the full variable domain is DARVTQTPRHKVTEMGQEVTMRCQPILGHNTVFWYRQTMMQGLELLAYFRNRAPLDDSGMPKDRFSAEMPDATLATLKIQPSEPRDSAVYFCASGLPFWGNTIYFGEGSWLTVV.

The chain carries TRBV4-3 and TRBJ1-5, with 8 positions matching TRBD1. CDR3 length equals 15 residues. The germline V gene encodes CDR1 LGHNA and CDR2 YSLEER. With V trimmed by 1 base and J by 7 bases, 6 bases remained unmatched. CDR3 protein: CASSQVWTGSQPQHF. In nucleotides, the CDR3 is TGCGCCAGCAGCCAAGTATGGACAGGGTCGCAGCCCCAGCATTTT.

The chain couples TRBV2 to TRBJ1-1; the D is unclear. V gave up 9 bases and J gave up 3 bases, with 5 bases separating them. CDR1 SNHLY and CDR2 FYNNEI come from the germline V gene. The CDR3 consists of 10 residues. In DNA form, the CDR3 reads TGTGCCAGTTCTTACACTGAAGCTTTCTTT. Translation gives CASSYTEAFF.

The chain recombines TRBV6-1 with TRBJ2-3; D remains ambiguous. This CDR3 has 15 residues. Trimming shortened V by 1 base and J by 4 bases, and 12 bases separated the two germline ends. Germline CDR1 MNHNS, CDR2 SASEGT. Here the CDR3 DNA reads TGTGCCAGCAGTGAAGGGAGTAGCTCCCCAGATACGCAGTATTTT. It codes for CASSEGSSSPDTQYF.

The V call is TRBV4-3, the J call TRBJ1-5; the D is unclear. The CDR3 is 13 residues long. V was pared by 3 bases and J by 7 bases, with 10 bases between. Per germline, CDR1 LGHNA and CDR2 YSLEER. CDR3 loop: CASSQAQRQPQHF. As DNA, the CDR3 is TGCGCCAGCAGCCAGGCCCAGAGGCAGCCCCAGCATTTT.

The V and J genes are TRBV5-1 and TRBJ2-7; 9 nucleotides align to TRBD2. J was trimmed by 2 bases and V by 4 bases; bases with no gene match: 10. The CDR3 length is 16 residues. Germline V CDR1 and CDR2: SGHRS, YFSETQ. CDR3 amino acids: CASSGRGRAMAYEQYF. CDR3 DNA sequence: TGCGCCAGCAGCGGTCGCGGGAGGGCCATGGCCTACGAGCAGTACTTC.